The entry below describes one TCR beta chain. The antigen remains undetermined. CD8 cells classed as naive were CD45RO-negative and positively selected for CCR7, excluding terminally differentiated effector memory CD45RA+ cells. This sample is part of a study of shared clonotypes between healthy human individuals. Whole-study results and caveats: Tissue TCR repertoires likely differ from these blood-only repertoires.

Repertoires were generated with immunoSEQ multiplex PCR, while TCRdb's copy carries only in-frame clones and drops some. Here the sample spans a few million clones, 93% being singletons. V was pared by 1 base and J by 6 bases, with 13 bases between. CDR1 and CDR2 (germline): MDHEN, SYDVKM. This CDR3 contains 15 residues. V usage is TRBV28 and J usage is TRBJ2-1, with TRBD2 as a possible D gene (5 bases). The clonotype comes from a man younger than 35 in good health. Some clones in this sample may be carry-over from other donors' samples. The sample consisted of naive CD8+ T cells from PBMCs. For the CDR3, the DNA is TGTGCCAGCAGTTTATCTCGAGGGCCGGGCAATGAGCAGTTCTTC. Residues: CASSLSRGPGNEQFF.